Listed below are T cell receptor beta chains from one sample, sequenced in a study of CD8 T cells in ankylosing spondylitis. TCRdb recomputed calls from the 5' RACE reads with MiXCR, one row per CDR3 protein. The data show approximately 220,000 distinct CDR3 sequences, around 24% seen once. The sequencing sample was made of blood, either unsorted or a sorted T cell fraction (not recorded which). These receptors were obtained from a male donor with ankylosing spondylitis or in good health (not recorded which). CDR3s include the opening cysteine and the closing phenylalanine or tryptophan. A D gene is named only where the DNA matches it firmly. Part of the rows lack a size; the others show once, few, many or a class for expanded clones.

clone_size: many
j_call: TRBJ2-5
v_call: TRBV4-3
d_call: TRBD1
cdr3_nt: TGCGCCAGCAGCAGCCGGACAGGACTCCAAGAGACCCAGTACTTC
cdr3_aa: CASSSRTGLQETQYF

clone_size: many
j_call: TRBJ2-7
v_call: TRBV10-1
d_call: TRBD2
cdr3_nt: TGCGCCAGCAGCCCCGGGACTAGCTTCCACGAGCAGTACTTC
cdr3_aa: CASSPGTSFHEQYF

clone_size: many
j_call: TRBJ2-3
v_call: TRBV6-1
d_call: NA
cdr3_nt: TGTGCCAGCAGCTCCACACCTCAGGGGGCGGGGAGGGGTACGCAGTATTTT
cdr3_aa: CASSSTPQGAGRGTQYF

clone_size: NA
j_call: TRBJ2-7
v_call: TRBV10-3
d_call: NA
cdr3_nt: TGTGCCATCAGTCCTGGGGTCGGCGAGCAGTACTTC
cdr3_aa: CAISPGVGEQYF

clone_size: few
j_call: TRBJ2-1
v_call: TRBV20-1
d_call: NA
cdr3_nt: TGCAGTGCGGAGGGAGCATACAATGAGCAGTTCTTC
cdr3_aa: CSAEGAYNEQFF

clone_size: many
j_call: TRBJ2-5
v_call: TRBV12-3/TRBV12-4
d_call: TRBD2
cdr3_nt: TGTGCCAGCAGCCGACTAGCGGATCAAGAGACCCAGTACTTC
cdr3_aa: CASSRLADQETQYF

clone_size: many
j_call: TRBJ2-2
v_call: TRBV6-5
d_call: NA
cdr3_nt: TGTGCCAGCAGTTACTTCATTGGGAACACCGGGGAGCTGTTTTTT
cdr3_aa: CASSYFIGNTGELFF

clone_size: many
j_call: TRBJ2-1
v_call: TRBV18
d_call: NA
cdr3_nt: TGTGCCAGCTCACCATCGAACAATGAGCAGTTCTTC
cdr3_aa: CASSPSNNEQFF

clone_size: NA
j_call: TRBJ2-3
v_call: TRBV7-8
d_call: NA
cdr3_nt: TGTGCCAGCAGCTGGATCACAGATACGCAGTATTTT
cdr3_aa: CASSWITDTQYF

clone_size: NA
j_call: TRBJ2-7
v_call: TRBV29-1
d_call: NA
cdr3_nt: TGCAGCGTTGACCCAGGGACCTACGAGCAGTACTTC
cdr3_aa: CSVDPGTYEQYF

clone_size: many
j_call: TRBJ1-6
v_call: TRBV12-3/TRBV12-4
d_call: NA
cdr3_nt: TGTGCCAGCAGTTTTTTGGGGGCAGGTTCACCCCTCCACTTT
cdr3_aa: CASSFLGAGSPLHF